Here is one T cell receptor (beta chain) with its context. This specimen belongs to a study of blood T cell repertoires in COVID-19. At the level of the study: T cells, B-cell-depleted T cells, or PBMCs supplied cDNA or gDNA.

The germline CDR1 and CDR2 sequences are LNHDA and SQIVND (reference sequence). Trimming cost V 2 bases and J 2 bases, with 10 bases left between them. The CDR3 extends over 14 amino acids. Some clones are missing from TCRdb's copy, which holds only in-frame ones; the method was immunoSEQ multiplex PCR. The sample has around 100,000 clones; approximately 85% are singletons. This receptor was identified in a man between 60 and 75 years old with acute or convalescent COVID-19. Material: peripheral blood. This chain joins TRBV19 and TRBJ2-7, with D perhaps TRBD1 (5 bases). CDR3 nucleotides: TGTGCCAGTAGTATAAGTCGGACAACCTACGAGCAGTACTTC. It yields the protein CASSISRTTYEQYF.